The 26 T cell receptor beta chains listed next were all sequenced from one sample in a study of blood T cell repertoires in COVID-19. This table comes from immunoSEQ multiplex PCR, and its TCRdb copy is limited to in-frame clones, with some not included. The sample includes over 95,000 clones, 65% to 85% of them seen just once. Sequencing input: peripheral blood. These receptors came from a man in his forties or fifties with acute or convalescent COVID-19.

The chain is built from TRBV28 and TRBJ1-5, with 8 nucleotides matching TRBD1. V lost 2 bases, J lost 0 bases, and 9 bases stayed unmatched. CDR3 length: 18 amino acids. CDR1 is MDHEN and CDR2 is SYDVKM in the germline V gene. Written as DNA, the CDR3 is TGTGCCAGCAGTTTAGCGGCAGGGGGCATTTATAGCAATCAGCCCCAGCATTTT. Protein product: CASSLAAGGIYSNQPQHF.

This clone came up once. The chain links TRBV11-1 to TRBJ1-1; D remains unclear. Trimming took off 1 base at V and 0 bases at J, with 6 bases between the two ends. The CDR3 loop spans 14 amino acids. Germline V CDR1 and CDR2: SGHAT, FQDESV (reference sequence). For the CDR3, the DNA is TGTGCCAGCAGCTTAGACGCAGTGAACACTGAAGCTTTCTTT. Translating gives CASSLDAVNTEAFF.

This clone appeared once. CDR3 sequence: CASSVGWEGNSPLHF. DNA of the CDR3: TGTGCCAGCAGCGTAGGGTGGGAGGGGAATTCACCCCTCCACTTT. This sequence joins TRBV9 and TRBJ1-6; perhaps TRBD1 as D (5 bases). Trimming took off 0 bases at V and 7 bases at J, with 11 bases between the two ends. This CDR3 comprises 15 residues. CDR1 and CDR2 from the germline V gene are SGDLS and YYNGEE.

The gene calls are TRBV30 and TRBJ2-3; 7 bases agree with TRBD2. CDR3 length equals 16 residues. Germline CDR1 GTSNPN, CDR2 SVGIG (reference sequence). Unmatched junction bases numbered 10, after V lost 3 bases and J lost 1 base. CDR3 amino acids: CAWSERRLAGTDTQYF. CDR3 nucleotide sequence: TGTGCCTGGAGCGAACGGCGACTAGCCGGCACAGATACGCAGTATTTT.

DNA of the CDR3: TGCGCCAGCAGCCAAGGGCGGGGGCTTCGTAATTCACCCCTCCACTTT. Its translation: CASSQGRGLRNSPLHF. J is TRBJ1-6 and V is TRBV4-1, with D possibly TRBD1 on 6 matching bases. Germline CDR1 and CDR2: MGHRA and YSYEKL. V lost 1 base and J lost 6, with 13 bases in between. CDR3 length: 16 residues.

This clone was counted only a few times. Other DNA sequences within the sample encode an identical CDR3. The chain is built from TRBV6-1 and TRBJ1-5; 9 positions agree with TRBD1. The CDR3 runs 15 residues. J gave up 7 bases and V 0 bases, and 4 bases lay outside the gene matches. Germline CDR1 reads MNHNS; CDR2 reads SASEGT. The CDR3, as DNA: TGTGCCAGCAGTGAAGCCGGGACAGGGTTCCAGCCCCAGCATTTT. Translating gives CASSEAGTGFQPQHF.

V is TRBV12-3 or TRBV12-4 and J is TRBJ2-7, with D perhaps TRBD2 (5 bases). Deletions cut 8 bases from V and 4 bases from J, with 15 bases between. The CDR3 is made up of 13 amino acids. CDR3 protein: CASPGLGVYEQYF. CDR3 DNA: TGTGCCAGCCCCGGGCTCGGGGTATACGAGCAGTACTTC.

This chain links TRBV4-2 with TRBJ1-2; 8 bases agree with TRBD1. The CDR3 is 16 residues long. Germline-derived CDR1 and CDR2 are LGHNA and YNFKEQ. The junction had 7 bases not matched to a gene; V was cut back by 3 bases and J by 1 base. The DNA of the CDR3 is TGTGCCAGCAGCCAGACGACAGGGGATGATAACTATGGCTACACCTTC. Translating gives CASSQTTGDDNYGYTF.

The chain recombines TRBV19 with TRBJ1-2, with 10 bases that match TRBD1. V was pared by 3 bases and J by 4 bases, with 8 bases of the junction left unmatched. The CDR3 totals 16 residues. The germline CDR1 and CDR2 sequences are LNHDA and SQIVND (reference sequence). The CDR3 spells CASSITPGQGLYGYTF. In DNA form, the CDR3 reads TGTGCCAGTAGTATCACACCGGGACAGGGGCTCTATGGCTACACCTTC.

The genes are TRBV5-1 and TRBJ2-2, with TRBD2 identical over 7 bases. The V gene end was trimmed by 6 bases and the J gene end by 6 bases; junction bases not matched to a gene: 8. Germline V gene lookup returns CDR1 SGHRS and CDR2 YFSETQ. This CDR3 is 14 amino acids long. CDR3 loop: CASNLREGPGELFF. CDR3 coding DNA: TGCGCCAGCAACCTAAGGGAGGGCCCCGGGGAGCTGTTTTTT.

This rearrangement joins TRBV11-2 to TRBJ1-1, with 8 positions matching TRBD1. The CDR3 consists of 14 residues. CDR1 and CDR2 from the germline V gene are SGHAT and FQNNGV. V gave up 3 bases and J gave up 1 base; unmatched junction bases: 1. In nucleotides, the CDR3 is TGTGCCAGCAGCTTGGGGACAGGGAACACTGAAGCTTTCTTT. It translates to CASSLGTGNTEAFF. The full variable domain, with the rest looked up from reference TRBV11-2 and TRBJ1-1, is EAGVAQSPRYKIIEKRQSVAFWCNPISGHATLYWYQQILGQGPKLLIQFQNNGVVDDSQLPKDRFSAERLKGVDSTLKIQPAKLEDSAVYLCASSLGTGNTEAFFGQGTRLTVV.

This clone was counted only a few times. The J gene is TRBJ1-3, the V gene TRBV14; a possible D gene is TRBD1 (6 bases). The ends were cut back, 3 bases at V and 4 bases at J, with 13 bases in the middle. Per germline, CDR1 SGHDN and CDR2 FVKESK. This CDR3 has 15 residues. CDR3 coding DNA: TGTGCCAGCAGCCAGCCACAGGGCCCAGGAAACACCATATATTTT. Translating gives CASSQPQGPGNTIYF.

J is TRBJ1-4 and V is TRBV9; TRBD1 agrees at 7 bases. The junction had 14 bases not matched to a gene; V was cut back by 4 bases and J by 8 bases. Germline assignment: CDR1 SGDLS and CDR2 YYNGEE. CDR3 length: 16 amino acids. This chain's CDR3 is CASSYGTDRRGEKLFF. Here the CDR3 DNA reads TGTGCCAGCAGCTACGGGACGGACAGGCGTGGGGAAAAACTGTTTTTT.

This sequence joins TRBV5-4 and TRBJ2-7, with 8 bases aligning to TRBD2. The V and J ends lost 2 bases and 5 bases, in that order; junction bases with no gene match: 12. The V gene's germline CDR1 is SGHNT and CDR2 YYREEE (reference sequence). This CDR3 is built from 16 residues. DNA for the CDR3: TGTGCCAGCAGCTTACGGACACGGGGGGGCCACGACGAGCAGTACTTC. This encodes CASSLRTRGGHDEQYF.

This rearrangement joins TRBV5-1 to TRBJ1-3; perhaps TRBD1 as D (6 bases). This CDR3 has 16 amino acids. The V gene's germline CDR1 is SGHRS and CDR2 YFSETQ. V gave up 0 bases and J gave up 2 bases, with 12 bases separating them. CDR3 sequence: CASSLEARGTGNTIYF. Here the CDR3 DNA reads TGCGCCAGCAGCTTGGAAGCCAGGGGAACTGGAAACACCATATATTTT.

The J gene is TRBJ2-2, the V gene TRBV6-1; D ambiguous. CDR1 and CDR2 from the germline V gene are MNHNS and SASEGT. The CDR3 is 14 residues long. V was trimmed by 2 bases and J by 1 base, leaving 5 bases between them. CDR3: CASSEIQNTGELFF. CDR3 coding DNA: TGTGCCAGCAGTGAAATACAGAACACCGGGGAGCTGTTTTTT.

This chain links TRBV9 with TRBJ2-3; TRBD2 agrees at 11 bases. Germline V gives CDR1 SGDLS, CDR2 YYNGEE. After removal of 3 bases from V and 4 bases from J, the junction contained 7 bases not matched to a gene. This CDR3 comprises 16 residues. The CDR3 DNA reads TGTGCCAGCAGCGGCGATAGCGGGGGGGCGTCAGATACGCAGTATTTT. Its protein product is CASSGDSGGASDTQYF.

The chain recombines TRBV12-5 with TRBJ1-5, with D perhaps matching TRBD1 (5 bases). The V end lost 8 bases, the J end lost 7 bases, and 12 bases lay between the germline ends. The CDR3 is made up of 12 amino acids. In germline, CDR1 is LGHNT, CDR2 FRNRAP. The CDR3, as DNA: TGTGCTAGTTCAGGGTTGGCCCAGCCCCAGCATTTT. Residues: CASSGLAQPQHF.

This clone has only a few counts. This chain connects TRBV5-1 to TRBJ1-6, with D tentatively TRBD1 (5 bases). The CDR3 runs to 15 residues. The V gene's germline CDR1 is SGHRS and CDR2 YFSETQ. The ends were cut back, 6 bases at V and 7 bases at J, with 17 bases in the middle. The CDR3 protein is CASTAGRTFNSPLHF. CDR3 nucleotides: TGCGCCAGCACCGCAGGGAGGACATTCAATTCACCCCTCCACTTT.

The chain is built from TRBV28 and TRBJ2-6, with D maybe TRBD1 (5 bases). Germline V CDR1 and CDR2: MDHEN, SYDVKM. The CDR3 totals 16 residues. V was cut by 8 bases and J by 3 bases, with 17 bases left in between. The DNA of the CDR3 is TGTGCCAGCTACGAAAGGGGTCCCTTTGGGGCCAACGTCCTGACTTTC. This gives the protein CASYERGPFGANVLTF.

Comments on this clone: At the DNA level, this CDR3 is encoded by other sequences in the same sample as well. The chain links TRBV2 to TRBJ1-5; D gene unclear. V was cut by 2 bases and J by 1 base, with 3 bases left in between. The CDR3 totals 13 residues. CDR1 and CDR2 (germline): SNHLY, FYNNEI. The CDR3: CASSESSNQPQHF. CDR3 nucleotide sequence: TGTGCCAGCAGTGAAAGCAGCAATCAGCCCCAGCATTTT.

This clone was counted between two and nine times. The V and J genes are TRBV4-2 and TRBJ2-7; 10 bases agree with TRBD1. The junction had 3 bases not matched to a gene; V was cut back by 1 base and J by 6 bases. This CDR3 has 14 amino acids. The germline gives CDR1 LGHNA, CDR2 YNFKEQ. CDR3 residues: CASSQGDRGSEQYF. DNA for the CDR3: TGTGCCAGCAGCCAAGGGGACAGGGGTAGCGAGCAGTACTTC.

The V gene is TRBV5-1, the J gene TRBJ1-2; TRBD1 matches at 7 bases. CDR1 SGHRS and CDR2 YFSETQ come from the germline V gene. The CDR3 is made up of 13 amino acids. The V segment lost 4 bases and the J segment 7 bases; nucleotides outside the gene matches: 7. The CDR3 loop reads CASSRGDSSGYTF. The CDR3 DNA follows: TGCGCCAGCAGCCGAGGGGACAGCTCTGGCTACACCTTC.

The chain has TRBV5-1 and TRBJ1-1; D is unresolved. The germline V gene has CDR1 SGHRS and CDR2 YFSETQ. Trimming took off 8 bases at V and 1 base at J, with 15 bases between the two ends. The CDR3 consists of 14 residues. The CDR3 nucleotides are TGCGCCAGTACCTCCGGGTGGCGGAACACTGAAGCTTTCTTT. It specifies CASTSGWRNTEAFF.

The chain has TRBV2 and TRBJ1-5, with 8 nucleotides matching TRBD1. CDR1 is SNHLY, CDR2 FYNNEI, per germline. This CDR3 region has 16 residues. V shed 6 bases, J shed 4 bases, and the junction held 11 bases outside the gene matches. The CDR3 here is CASRPVRGLWNQPQHF. CDR3 sequence (DNA): TGTGCCAGCAGGCCGGTCAGGGGGCTCTGGAATCAGCCCCAGCATTTT. Drawing the rest from reference TRBV2 and TRBJ1-5, the complete variable domain is EPEVTQTPSHQVTQMGQEVILRCVPISNHLYFYWYRQILGQKVEFLVSFYNNEISEKSEIFDDQFSVERPDGSNFTLKIRSTKLEDSAMYFCASRPVRGLWNQPQHFGDGTRLSIL.

The chain links TRBV24-1 to TRBJ2-2; D remains unclear. Looked up from germline, CDR1 is KGHDR and CDR2 is SFDVKD. This CDR3 has 15 residues. The germline V and J ends were trimmed by 6 bases and 0 bases, with 10 bases remaining between them. The CDR3 DNA is TGTGCCACCAGTTACTTTGGAGCGAACACCGGGGAGCTGTTTTTT. Its translation: CATSYFGANTGELFF.